This passage covers 17 T cell receptor beta chains from one sample sequenced in a study of T cell changes during pregnancy in multiple sclerosis. Produced via immunoSEQ multiplex PCR; TCRdb's table is partial and in-frame only. This table holds tens of thousands of clones, roughly 94% found once. The starting material was CD4+ T cells from peripheral blood mononuclear cells, obtained after pregnancy. The receptor set was obtained from a female donor with multiple sclerosis, enrolled in a pregnancy study.

The CDR3 DNA reads TGTGCCAGCTCACCGACAGATAGGGCCGCTTTCTTT. It is translated as CASSPTDRAAFF. V and J are TRBV18 and TRBJ1-1; D is possibly TRBD1 (5 bases). Germline V gene data show CDR1 as KGHSH and CDR2 as LQKENI. Trimming shortened V by 3 bases and J by 11 bases, and 13 bases separated the two germline ends. The CDR3 consists of 12 residues.

J is TRBJ1-1 and V is TRBV29-1; the D is unclear. Trimming removed 1 base at V and 2 bases at J, with 2 bases between. CDR1 is SQVTM, CDR2 ANQGSEA, per germline. CDR3 length: 11 amino acids. The CDR3 DNA follows: TGCAGCGTTGAAGTAAACACTGAAGCTTTCTTT. It is translated as CSVEVNTEAFF.

The rearrangement uses TRBV6-4 and TRBJ1-5; D is uncertain. Germline CDR1 and CDR2: MRHNA and SNTAGT. Trimming stripped 3 bases from V and 1 base from J, with 7 bases between. The length of the CDR3 is 14 residues. The DNA of the CDR3 is TGTGCCAGCAGTGATTGGCAGAGCAATCAGCCCCAGCATTTT. Its translation: CASSDWQSNQPQHF.

This sequence joins TRBV5-1 and TRBJ2-2; possibly TRBD1 for D (6 bases). CDR1 and CDR2 from the germline V gene are SGHRS and YFSETQ. This CDR3 has 17 residues. Trimming cost V 4 bases and J 1 base, with 17 bases left between them. Written as DNA, the CDR3 is TGCGCCAGCAGCCCGCGCCAGGGGAACTTGAACACCGGGGAGCTGTTTTTT. It translates to CASSPRQGNLNTGELFF.

V is TRBV6-1 and J is TRBJ2-2; 7 bases are shared with TRBD1. Germline V lookup: CDR1 MNHNS, CDR2 SASEGT. The CDR3 has 15 residues. With 1 base clipped from V and 6 bases from J, the junction kept 5 bases outside the gene matches. This CDR3 is CASSEDDRAAGELFF. In DNA, the CDR3 is TGTGCCAGCAGTGAAGACGACAGGGCAGCCGGGGAGCTGTTTTTT.

The chain combines TRBV6-1 with TRBJ2-2, with TRBD2 matching over 9 bases. The CDR3 is 15 residues long. With V trimmed by 8 bases and J by 0 bases, 4 bases remained unmatched. CDR1 and CDR2 (germline): MNHNS, SASEGT. The CDR3 DNA follows: TGTGCCAGCTTAGCGGGAGACACGAACACCGGGGAGCTGTTTTTT. This translates into CASLAGDTNTGELFF.

The sample holds one count of this clone. The V gene is TRBV15, the J gene TRBJ2-2, with 7 bases aligning to TRBD1. From germline, CDR1 is LNHNV and CDR2 YYDKDF (reference sequence). This CDR3 comprises 14 residues. J was trimmed by 3 bases and V by 7 bases; bases with no gene match: 5. Here the CDR3 reads CATTDREYTGELFF. CDR3 coding DNA: TGTGCCACCACCGACAGGGAGTACACCGGGGAGCTGTTTTTT.

The V call is TRBV4-1, the J call TRBJ2-7; D may be TRBD1 (6 bases). Trimming pared 0 bases from V and 0 bases from J, leaving 15 bases between. The CDR3 length is 17 residues. Looked up from germline, CDR1 is MGHRA and CDR2 is YSYEKL. CDR3 coding DNA: TGCGCCAGCAGCCAAGATCATCAGGGGTTGAGCTCCTACGAGCAGTACTTC. Translating it yields CASSQDHQGLSSYEQYF.

This chain links TRBV7-2 with TRBJ1-5; D gene ambiguous. V was clipped by 8 bases and J by 5 bases, with 13 bases between them. CDR3 length: 13 amino acids. Per the germline V gene, CDR1 is SGHTA and CDR2 is FQGNSA. The CDR3 region has the DNA TGTGCCAGCGCAGTTGACGGAGATCAGCCCCAGCATTTT. Translated, it gives CASAVDGDQPQHF.

This chain links TRBV9 with TRBJ2-1, with 12 bases that match TRBD2. CDR3 length equals 15 residues. J lost 8 bases, V lost 3 bases, and 6 bases had no gene match. The germline gives CDR1 SGDLS, CDR2 YYNGEE. This chain's CDR3 is CASSATSGGRDEQFF. The DNA for the CDR3 is TGTGCCAGCAGCGCGACTAGCGGGGGAAGGGATGAGCAGTTCTTC.

This chain links TRBV9 with TRBJ1-3, with a weak D call TRBD1 (5 bases). This CDR3 comprises 16 residues. V gave up 4 bases and J gave up 0 bases, with 14 bases separating them. CDR1 is SGDLS, CDR2 YYNGEE, per germline. CDR3 region: CASSPGGGASGNTIYF. In DNA, the CDR3 is TGTGCCAGCAGCCCTGGCGGCGGGGCCTCTGGAAACACCATATATTTT.

The chain couples TRBV5-1 to TRBJ1-4; TRBD1 is a possible D gene (6 bases). The CDR3 has 16 residues. The V end lost 2 bases, the J end lost 5 bases, and 16 bases lay between the germline ends. The germline V gene encodes CDR1 SGHRS and CDR2 YFSETQ. CDR3 sequence: CASSFGSTGSNEKLFF. CDR3 coding DNA: TGCGCCAGCAGCTTCGGGTCTACAGGGAGCAATGAAAAACTGTTTTTT. Combining the CDR3 with reference TRBV5-1 and TRBJ1-4 gives the whole variable domain KAGVTQTPRYLIKTRGQQVTLSCSPISGHRSVSWYQQTPGQGLQFLFEYFSETQRNKGNFPGRFSGRQFSNSRSEMNVSTLELGDSALYLCASSFGSTGSNEKLFFGSGTQLSVL.

This chain links TRBV5-1 with TRBJ2-7; TRBD2 aligns across 13 bases. Germline-derived CDR1 and CDR2 are SGHRS and YFSETQ. Losses at the gene ends were 4 bases for V and 3 bases for J; bases not matched to a gene: 10. The CDR3 spans 17 residues. The CDR3: CASSPGTSGTIFYEQYF. Written as DNA, the CDR3 is TGCGCCAGCAGCCCCGGGACTAGCGGGACGATTTTCTACGAGCAGTACTTC. The full variable domain, its missing parts supplied by reference TRBV5-1 and TRBJ2-7, is KAGVTQTPRYLIKTRGQQVTLSCSPISGHRSVSWYQQTPGQGLQFLFEYFSETQRNKGNFPGRFSGRQFSNSRSEMNVSTLELGDSALYLCASSPGTSGTIFYEQYFGPGTRLTVT.

The chain recombines TRBV6-1 with TRBJ2-5; weak D call: TRBD1 (5 bases). V shed 5 bases and J shed 5 bases, with 15 bases lying between them. The germline V gene has CDR1 MNHNS and CDR2 SASEGT. The CDR3 spans 14 residues. CDR3 coding DNA: TGTGCCAGCAGTTCCAGGGCCCTGAGGGAGACCCAGTACTTC. The encoded protein is CASSSRALRETQYF.

The gene calls are TRBV19 and TRBJ2-2; 9 bases match TRBD2. Per germline, CDR1 LNHDA and CDR2 SQIVND (reference sequence). This CDR3 is 17 amino acids long. V dropped 6 bases and J dropped 1; count of bases not matched to a gene: 9. CDR3 protein: CASSDPRGRVNTGELFF. CDR3 DNA: TGTGCCAGTAGCGATCCTCGCGGGAGGGTGAACACCGGGGAGCTGTTTTTT.

This clone was picked up a small number of times. The chain carries TRBV21-1 and TRBJ2-2; the table's D call of TRBD1 was not tested on the DNA. TRBV21-1 is assigned pseudogene status. The CDR3 has 14 residues. This CDR3 is CASSNPTATGELFF. In nucleotides, the CDR3 is TGTGCCAGCAGCAACCCCACAGCTACCGGGGAGCTGTTTTTT.

This rearrangement joins TRBV6-1 to TRBJ1-5, with 8 bases matching TRBD1. CDR1 and CDR2 from the germline V gene are MNHNS and SASEGT. Germline trimming cut 7 bases from V and 4 bases from J; bases unmatched to any gene: 6. The CDR3 sequence is 14 residues long. CDR3 amino acids: CASINRGANQPQHF. In nucleotides, the CDR3 is TGTGCCAGCATTAACAGGGGGGCGAATCAGCCCCAGCATTTT.